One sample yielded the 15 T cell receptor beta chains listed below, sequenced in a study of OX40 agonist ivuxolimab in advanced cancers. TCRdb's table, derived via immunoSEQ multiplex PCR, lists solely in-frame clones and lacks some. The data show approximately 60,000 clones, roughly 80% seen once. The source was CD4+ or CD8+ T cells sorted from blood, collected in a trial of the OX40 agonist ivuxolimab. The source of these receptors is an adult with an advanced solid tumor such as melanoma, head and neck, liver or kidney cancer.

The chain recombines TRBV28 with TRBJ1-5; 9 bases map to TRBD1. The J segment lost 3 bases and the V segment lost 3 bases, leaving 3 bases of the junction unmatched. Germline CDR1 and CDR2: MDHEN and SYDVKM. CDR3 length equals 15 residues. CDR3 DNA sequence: TGTGCCAGCAGTTTGGGGACAGGGTTCAATCAGCCCCAGCATTTT. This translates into CASSLGTGFNQPQHF.

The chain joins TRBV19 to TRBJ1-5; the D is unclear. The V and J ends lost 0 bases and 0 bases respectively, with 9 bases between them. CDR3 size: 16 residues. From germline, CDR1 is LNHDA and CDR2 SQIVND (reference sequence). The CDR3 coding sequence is TGTGCCAGTAGTATAGACCTTACACTTAGCAATCAGCCCCAGCATTTT. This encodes CASSIDLTLSNQPQHF. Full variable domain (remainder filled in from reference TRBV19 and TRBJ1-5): DGGITQSPKYLFRKEGQNVTLSCEQNLNHDAMYWYRQDPGQGLRLIYYSQIVNDFQKGDIAEGYSVSREKKESFPLTVTSAQKNPTAFYLCASSIDLTLSNQPQHFGDGTRLSIL.

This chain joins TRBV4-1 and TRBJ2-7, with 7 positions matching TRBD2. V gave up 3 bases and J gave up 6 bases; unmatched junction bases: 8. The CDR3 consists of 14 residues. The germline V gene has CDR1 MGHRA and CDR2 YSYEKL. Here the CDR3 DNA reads TGCGCCAGCAGCCAGGGGCCGGGAGGCGGCGAGCAGTACTTC. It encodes CASSQGPGGGEQYF.

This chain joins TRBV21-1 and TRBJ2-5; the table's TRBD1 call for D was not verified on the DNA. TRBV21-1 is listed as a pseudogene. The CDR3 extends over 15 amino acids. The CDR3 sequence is CASSKERGNQETQYF. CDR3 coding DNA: TGTGCCAGCAGCAAAGAGAGGGGGAATCAAGAGACCCAGTACTTC.

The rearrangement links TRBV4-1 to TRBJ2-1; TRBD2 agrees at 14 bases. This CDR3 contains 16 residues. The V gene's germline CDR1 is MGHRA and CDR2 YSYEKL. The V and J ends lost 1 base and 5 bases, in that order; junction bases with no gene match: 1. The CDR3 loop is CASSQAGLAGDNEQFF. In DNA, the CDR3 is TGCGCCAGCAGCCAAGCGGGACTAGCGGGAGACAATGAGCAGTTCTTC.

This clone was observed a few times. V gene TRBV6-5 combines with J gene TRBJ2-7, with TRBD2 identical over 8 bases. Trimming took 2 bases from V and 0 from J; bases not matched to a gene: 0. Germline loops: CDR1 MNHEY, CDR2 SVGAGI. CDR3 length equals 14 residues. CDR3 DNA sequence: TGTGCCAGCAGTTACGGGACTAGCTCCTACGAGCAGTACTTC. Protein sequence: CASSYGTSSYEQYF.

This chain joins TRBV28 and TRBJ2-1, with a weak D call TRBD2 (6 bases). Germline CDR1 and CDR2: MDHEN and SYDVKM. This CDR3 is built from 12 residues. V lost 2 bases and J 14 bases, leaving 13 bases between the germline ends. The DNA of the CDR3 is TGTGCCAGCAGTTTAAGGGGTGCTAGCGAGTTCTTC. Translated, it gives CASSLRGASEFF.

In nucleotides, the CDR3 is TGTGCCATCAGCCCCGGACAGAGCAATCAGCCCCAGCATTTT. Amino acids: CAISPGQSNQPQHF. The rearrangement joins TRBV10-3 to TRBJ1-5, with D possibly TRBD1 on 6 matching bases. The germline gives CDR1 ENHRY, CDR2 SYGVKD. Trimming removed 6 bases at V and 1 base at J, with 10 bases between. The CDR3 extends over 14 amino acids.

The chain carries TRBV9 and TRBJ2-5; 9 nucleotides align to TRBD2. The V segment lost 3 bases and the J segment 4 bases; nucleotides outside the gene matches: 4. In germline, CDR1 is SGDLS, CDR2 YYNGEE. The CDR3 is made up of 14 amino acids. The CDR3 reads CASSALAGIETQYF. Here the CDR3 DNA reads TGTGCCAGCAGCGCCCTAGCGGGGATAGAGACCCAGTACTTC.

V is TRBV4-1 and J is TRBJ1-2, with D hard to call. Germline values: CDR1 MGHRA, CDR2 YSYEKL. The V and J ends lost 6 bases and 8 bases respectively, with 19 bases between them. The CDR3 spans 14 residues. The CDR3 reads CASSRPGNLGGYTF. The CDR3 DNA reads TGCGCCAGCAGTCGACCGGGAAACTTAGGGGGCTACACCTTC.

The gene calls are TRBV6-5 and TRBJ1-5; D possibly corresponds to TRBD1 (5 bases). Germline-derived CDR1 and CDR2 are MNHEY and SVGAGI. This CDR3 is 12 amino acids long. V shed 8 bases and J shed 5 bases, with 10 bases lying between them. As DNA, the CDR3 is TGTGCCAGCGGGGGAAAGCATCAGCCCCAGCATTTT. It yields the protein CASGGKHQPQHF.

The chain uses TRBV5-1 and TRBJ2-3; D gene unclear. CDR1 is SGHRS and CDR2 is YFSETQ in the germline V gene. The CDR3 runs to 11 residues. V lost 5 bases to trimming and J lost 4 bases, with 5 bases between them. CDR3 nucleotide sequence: TGCGCCAGCAGTAGCTCAGATACGCAGTATTTT. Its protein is CASSSSDTQYF.

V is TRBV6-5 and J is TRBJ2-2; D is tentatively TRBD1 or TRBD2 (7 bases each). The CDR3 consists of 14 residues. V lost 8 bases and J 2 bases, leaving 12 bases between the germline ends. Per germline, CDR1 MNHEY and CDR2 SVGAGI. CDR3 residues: CASGEGANTGELFF. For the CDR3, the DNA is TGTGCCAGCGGGGAGGGGGCAAACACCGGGGAGCTGTTTTTT.

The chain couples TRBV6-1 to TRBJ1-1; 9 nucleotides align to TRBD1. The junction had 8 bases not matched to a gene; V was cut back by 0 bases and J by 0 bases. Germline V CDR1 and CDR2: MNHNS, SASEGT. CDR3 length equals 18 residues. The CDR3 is CASSEAEGQGYMNTEAFF. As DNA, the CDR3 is TGTGCCAGCAGTGAAGCTGAGGGACAGGGTTATATGAACACTGAAGCTTTCTTT.

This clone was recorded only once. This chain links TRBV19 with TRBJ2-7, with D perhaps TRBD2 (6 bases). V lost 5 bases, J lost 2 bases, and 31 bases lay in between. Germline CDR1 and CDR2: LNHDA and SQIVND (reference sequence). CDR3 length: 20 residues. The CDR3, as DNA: TGTGCCAGTAGTTTCCGGCTTGGTGCCTTTCCGGGGGAGAGCGCCTACGAGCAGTACTTC. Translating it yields CASSFRLGAFPGESAYEQYF.